Listed below are T cell receptor beta chains from one sample, sequenced in a study of OX40 agonist ivuxolimab in advanced cancers. Only in-frame clones appear in the TCRdb table, and some are missing; sequencing was by immunoSEQ multiplex PCR. The table records about 96,000 clones, about four fifths of them present only once. The sequencing here drew on CD4+ or CD8+ T cells sorted from blood, taken in a trial of the OX40 agonist ivuxolimab. The origin of the receptors is an adult with an advanced solid tumor such as melanoma, head and neck, liver or kidney cancer. CDR3s include the opening cysteine and the closing phenylalanine or tryptophan. A D gene is named only where the DNA matches it firmly. Clone size, where shown, is once, few, many, or a class for clones that have expanded.

v_gene,j_gene,abundance,d_gene,CDR3nt,CDR3aa
TRBV12-5,TRBJ2-1,-,-,TGTGCTAGTGGAGGGACGGGGGTGGTCGATGAGCAGTTCTTC,CASGGTGVVDEQFF
TRBV7-2,TRBJ1-1,-,-,TGTGCCAGCAGCGGCCCCGGGACAAAGAACACTGAAGCTTTCTTT,CASSGPGTKNTEAFF
TRBV5-1,TRBJ1-6,-,TRBD1,TGCGCCAGCAGCCAGGACAGGCACGGCGATAATTCACCCCTCCACTTT,CASSQDRHGDNSPLHF
TRBV5-8,TRBJ2-7,-,TRBD2,TGTGCCAGCAGTTTGGACCCGACTAGCGGGAGTTTCTACCACGAGCAGTACTTC,CASSLDPTSGSFYHEQYF
TRBV7-9,TRBJ1-1,-,-,TGTGCCAGCAGCTGGTCGACAGGTGCGGGCACTGAAGCTTTCTTT,CASSWSTGAGTEAFF
TRBV29-1,TRBJ1-2,-,TRBD1,TGCAGCGCCGCCCGCATTGGACAGGGGGTTGTAGGTGGCTACACCTTC,CSAARIGQGVVGGYTF
TRBV29-1,TRBJ1-1,-,-,TGCAGCGCAAAGGGGGGCTGGAACACTGAAGCTTTCTTT,CSAKGGWNTEAFF
TRBV9,TRBJ2-5,-,TRBD2,TGTGCCAGCAGCGCCGTAGCGGGACAAGAGACCCAGTACTTC,CASSAVAGQETQYF
TRBV6-1,TRBJ2-7,-,-,TGTGCCAGCAGTGAAGCGCTTTGGGCGGGGTACGAGCAGTACTTC,CASSEALWAGYEQYF
TRBV7-9,TRBJ2-7,-,TRBD1,TGTGCCAGCAGCACCTCGGACAGGGGCATCGACGAGCAGTACTTC,CASSTSDRGIDEQYF
TRBV19,TRBJ2-1,-,-,TGTGCCAGTAGTATTGGACCCCCGTCCTACTACAATGAGCAGTTCTTC,CASSIGPPSYYNEQFF
TRBV18,TRBJ2-7,-,-,TGTGCCAGCTCACCACCGGCCGCTAGCTCCTACGAGCAGTACTTC,CASSPPAASSYEQYF
TRBV28,TRBJ1-5,-,TRBD1,TGTGCCAGCAGTTTACCGGGGACAGGGGCTCAGCCCCAGCATTTT,CASSLPGTGAQPQHF
TRBV6-6,TRBJ2-7,-,-,TGTGCCAGCAGTTACTCGATAGTCACGCCGGGGGAGCAGTACTTC,CASSYSIVTPGEQYF
TRBV18,TRBJ2-6,-,TRBD1,TGTGCCAGCTCACGTCGGACAGGGCAGGGTGGGGCCAACGTCCTGACTTTC,CASSRRTGQGGANVLTF
TRBV19,TRBJ1-1,-,TRBD1,TGTGCCAGTAGTATAATTGGCCAGGGGGCCGAAGCTTTCTTT,CASSIIGQGAEAFF
TRBV6-6,TRBJ2-3,-,TRBD2,TGTGCCAGCTCCCTCACTAGCGGGGCAGGGGATACGCAGTATTTT,CASSLTSGAGDTQYF
TRBV7-9,TRBJ1-2,-,-,TGTGCCAGCAGCACCTGGGCCATCTATGGCTACACCTTC,CASSTWAIYGYTF
TRBV29-1,TRBJ1-2,-,TRBD1,TGCAGCGTTGAGGGTCCCCACAACAGGGGACGAGGCTACACCTTC,CSVEGPHNRGRGYTF
TRBV7-3,TRBJ1-1,-,-,TGTGCCAGCAGCTTATCGGGTCCGGACACTGAAGCTTTCTTT,CASSLSGPDTEAFF
TRBV18,TRBJ2-2,-,TRBD2,TGTGCCAGCTCACCATCCGGGACTAGCGGGAAGACCGGGGAGCTGTTTTTT,CASSPSGTSGKTGELFF
TRBV2,TRBJ2-7,once,-,TGTGCCAGCAGTGAAGTCCGCGGCGTAACCTACGAGCAGTACTTC,CASSEVRGVTYEQYF
TRBV19,TRBJ2-2,-,TRBD1,TGTGCCAGTAATATCGGACAGGGCGACACCGGGGAGCTGTTTTTT,CASNIGQGDTGELFF
TRBV9,TRBJ1-3,-,-,TGTGCCAGCAGCGTATCTGGGGGAAACACCATATATTTT,CASSVSGGNTIYF
TRBV5-1,TRBJ1-5,-,TRBD1,TGCGCCAGCAGCGGCGGGACAGGGGGAAATCAGCCCCAGCATTTT,CASSGGTGGNQPQHF
TRBV19,TRBJ2-7,-,TRBD1,TGTGCCAGTAGTATAGTCGCGGGACAGGGCTACGAGCAGTACTTC,CASSIVAGQGYEQYF
TRBV7-6,TRBJ2-5,-,-,TGTGCCAGCAGCCGAGTCAGTATGAGGCTCCAAGAGACCCAGTACTTC,CASSRVSMRLQETQYF
TRBV21-1,TRBJ2-1,-,-,TGTGCCAGCAGCAATAAAGGGGGATTTAGAAATGAGCAGTTCTTC,CASSNKGGFRNEQFF
TRBV7-3,TRBJ2-2,-,TRBD2,TGTGCCAGCAGCCTCAGGAGGGCCTTAGCGGGGGGGCTCTCCGGGGAGCTGTTTTTT,CASSLRRALAGGLSGELFF
TRBV7-2,TRBJ2-7,-,-,TGTGCCAGCAGCTTGAGCACCTACGAGCAGTACTTC,CASSLSTYEQYF
TRBV27,TRBJ2-2,-,TRBD2,TGTGCCAGCAGTCCATTAGCGGGAGTAGTAACCGGGGAGCTGTTTTTT,CASSPLAGVVTGELFF
TRBV5-4,TRBJ2-3,-,-,TGTGCCAGCAGCGTACCCCAGGGGTGGGGCACAGATACGCAGTATTTT,CASSVPQGWGTDTQYF
TRBV4-3,TRBJ1-1,once,-,TGCGCCAGCAGCCAACGTTACCCAGGGGACACTGAAGCTTTCTTT,CASSQRYPGDTEAFF
TRBV21-1,TRBJ1-5,-,-,TGTGCCAGCAGTGTCGGACAGGGGGGTTTTTTTTGGTGGAGTACGGGTCAGCCCCAGCATTTT,CASSVGQGGFFWWSTGQPQHF
TRBV4-1,TRBJ2-7,once,TRBD2,TGCGCCAGCAGCCAAGAGCTAGCGGCCTATGGGCGCGAGCAGTACTTC,CASSQELAAYGREQYF
TRBV2,TRBJ2-2,-,-,TGTGCCAGCAGCCTCCACAGGGGAGGAGGAGACACCGGGGAGCTGTTTTTT,CASSLHRGGGDTGELFF
TRBV30,TRBJ1-4,-,-,TGTGCCTGGAAACCACCTGGGATGACTAATGAAAAACTGTTTTTT,CAWKPPGMTNEKLFF
TRBV29-1,TRBJ1-1,-,-,TGCAGCGTCGGGGTTCTGAACACTGAAGCTTTCTTT,CSVGVLNTEAFF
TRBV5-1,TRBJ2-3,-,-,TGCGCCAGCAGCTTGGACCCAAGGGATACGCAGTATTTT,CASSLDPRDTQYF
TRBV18,TRBJ2-7,-,-,TGTGCCAGCTCACCGATAGGTCGAAGCTCCTACGAGCAGTACTTC,CASSPIGRSSYEQYF
TRBV19,TRBJ2-1,-,TRBD2,TGTGCCAGTAGTATCCAGCGGGAGGGCAATGAGCAGTTCTTC,CASSIQREGNEQFF
TRBV5-6,TRBJ2-2,-,-,TGTGCCAGCACCCTGCAGGGGTCCGGGGAGCTGTTTTTT,CASTLQGSGELFF
TRBV30,TRBJ2-2,-,TRBD1,TGTGCCTGGAGTGTACTGACAGGGGGCCGCCGGGGAGCTGTTTTT,CAWSVLTGGRRGAVF
TRBV25-1,TRBJ2-1,-,-,TGTGCCAGCAGTGACTCGAGGAGGGGATGGAGCAATGAGCAGTTCTTC,CASSDSRRGWSNEQFF
TRBV7-9,TRBJ2-2,-,-,TGTGCCAGCAGCGAATGGGACTGGAACACCGGGGAGCTGTTTTTT,CASSEWDWNTGELFF
TRBV5-6,TRBJ2-7,-,TRBD2,TGTGCCAGCAGCTTCGGGGGGTCTACCTACGAGCAGTACTTC,CASSFGGSTYEQYF
TRBV2,TRBJ1-2,-,-,TGTGCCAGAACCACAGGGAGTACTAACTATGGCTACACCTTC,CARTTGSTNYGYTF
TRBV16,TRBJ1-1,once,-,TGTGCCAGCGGGCTAACGGGGCACCTGAACACTGAAGCTTTCTTT,CASGLTGHLNTEAFF
TRBV27,TRBJ1-2,-,-,TGTGCCAGCAGTTTATCGCCGTCTGTTTATGGCTACACCTTC,CASSLSPSVYGYTF
TRBV6-6,TRBJ1-5,-,-,TGTGCCAGCAGCCCCTCGGTTGGAGGGGGCAATCAGCCCCAGCATTTT,CASSPSVGGGNQPQHF
TRBV6-1,TRBJ2-1,-,TRBD1,TGTGCCAGCCTTAGGACAGGGGTCCGTCATGAGCAGTTCTTC,CASLRTGVRHEQFF
TRBV2,TRBJ2-7,-,TRBD1,TGTGCCAGCAGAGCCGGGACAGGGGCGTCAGAGCAGTACTTC,CASRAGTGASEQYF
TRBV7-9,TRBJ2-2,-,TRBD2,TGTGCCAGCAGCCCAGGACTAGCGAGCAGAACCGGGGAGCTGTTTTTT,CASSPGLASRTGELFF
TRBV6-1,TRBJ2-1,-,TRBD1,TGTGCCAGCATTTCCGGGACAGGTTACAATGAGCAGTTCTTC,CASISGTGYNEQFF
TRBV29-1,TRBJ1-2,-,-,TGCAGCGTTCAACAGGGTATCAACTATGGCTACACCTTC,CSVQQGINYGYTF